Below, 28 T cell receptor beta chains from the same sample are listed, as sequenced in a study of OX40 agonist ivuxolimab in advanced cancers. Sequenced by immunoSEQ multiplex PCR; TCRdb stores in-frame clones only, minus some. The repertoire holds roughly 69,000 clones, roughly nine tenths seen once, with approximately 3.9% in the top ten. Sequencing was performed on CD4+ or CD8+ T cells sorted from blood, taken in a trial of the OX40 agonist ivuxolimab. These receptor sequences come from an adult with an advanced solid tumor such as melanoma, head and neck, liver or kidney cancer.

The J gene is TRBJ2-2, the V gene TRBV5-4, with TRBD1 as a possible D gene (6 bases). The CDR3 consists of 17 residues. Germline V gene sequence: CDR1 SGHNT, CDR2 YYREEE (reference sequence). V lost 0 bases and J 6 bases, leaving 18 bases between the germline ends. In DNA form, the CDR3 reads TGTGCCAGCAGCTTGGCAGTTGGGGCAGGGGCGTCCGGGGAGCTGTTTTTT. Its protein product is CASSLAVGAGASGELFF.

The chain has TRBV7-2 and TRBJ2-2; 10 bases line up with TRBD1. Germline CDR1 SGHTA, CDR2 FQGNSA. The CDR3 spans 15 residues. With V trimmed by 10 bases and J by 4 bases, 9 bases remained unmatched. The CDR3 sequence: CATLRQGAPTGELFF. The CDR3 bases are TGTGCCACACTTCGACAGGGGGCTCCCACCGGGGAGCTGTTTTTT.

This chain joins TRBV7-2 and TRBJ2-7; 8 nucleotides line up with TRBD1. V shed 3 bases and J 6 bases; nucleotides not matched to a gene: 10. This CDR3 spans 15 amino acids. Germline V gene sequence: CDR1 SGHTA, CDR2 FQGNSA. The CDR3 is CASSFWPGQGPEQYF. CDR3 nucleotides: TGTGCCAGCAGCTTTTGGCCCGGACAGGGTCCCGAGCAGTACTTC.

This chain joins TRBV13 and TRBJ2-7; D gene unclear. Germline V gene lookup returns CDR1 PRHDT and CDR2 FYEKMQ (reference sequence). Trimming removed 2 bases at V and 3 bases at J, with 8 bases between. The CDR3 consists of 13 residues. CDR3 region: CASSLSKGYEQYF. CDR3 sequence (DNA): TGTGCCAGCAGCTTATCCAAGGGCTACGAGCAGTACTTC.

The chain couples TRBV12-5 to TRBJ2-2, with D hard to call. Trimming cost V 5 bases and J 2 bases, with 6 bases left between them. This CDR3 contains 13 residues. The germline CDR1 and CDR2 sequences are LGHNT and FRNRAP. This CDR3 is CASGLENTGELFF. The CDR3 region has the DNA TGTGCTAGTGGTCTAGAAAACACCGGGGAGCTGTTTTTT. Supplemented by reference TRBV12-5 and TRBJ2-2, the full variable domain reads DARVTQTPRHKVTEMGQEVTMRCQPILGHNTVFWYRQTMMQGLELLAYFRNRAPLDDSGMPKDRFSAEMPDATLATLKIQPSEPRDSAVYFCASGLENTGELFFGEGSRLTVL.

This chain uses TRBV19 with TRBJ2-3, with TRBD2 identical over 9 bases. Per germline, CDR1 LNHDA and CDR2 SQIVND (reference sequence). The CDR3 runs 14 residues. The V gene end was trimmed by 5 bases and the J gene end by 2 bases; junction bases not matched to a gene: 2. CDR3 sequence reads: CASSPSGVTDTQYF. CDR3 DNA: TGTGCCAGTAGTCCTAGCGGGGTCACAGATACGCAGTATTTT.

This clone appeared a few times. The CDR3 region is CASSLVGDSYNEQFF. CDR3 nucleotide sequence: TGTGCCAGCAGCTTAGTGGGTGATTCCTACAATGAGCAGTTCTTC. The V gene is TRBV7-2, the J gene TRBJ2-1, with D uncertain. The CDR3 length is 15 residues. Deletions cut 1 base from V and 1 base from J, with 8 bases between. Germline V CDR1 and CDR2: SGHTA, FQGNSA.

The rearrangement joins TRBV9 to TRBJ1-4; D ambiguous. The germline V gene encodes CDR1 SGDLS and CDR2 YYNGEE. V was pared by 4 bases and J by 7 bases, with 20 bases between. The CDR3 has 16 residues. The CDR3 here is CASSSRLDPKGEKLFF. The CDR3 nucleotides read TGTGCCAGCAGCTCAAGACTTGACCCTAAGGGTGAAAAACTGTTTTTT.

V is TRBV29-1 and J is TRBJ2-5; D is ambiguous. Trimming removed 4 bases at V and 0 bases at J, with 6 bases between. From germline, CDR1 is SQVTM and CDR2 ANQGSEA. The CDR3 totals 12 residues. CDR3 nucleotide sequence: TGCAGCGTTGTCTCGAACCAAGAGACCCAGTACTTC. Translation gives CSVVSNQETQYF.

The chain carries TRBV5-1 and TRBJ2-5; 9 positions agree with TRBD2. V was pared by 4 bases and J by 3 bases, with 10 bases of the junction left unmatched. The CDR3 has 16 amino acids. Germline CDR1 and CDR2: SGHRS and YFSETQ. CDR3 protein: CASSPELAGPEETQYF. CDR3 nucleotide sequence: TGCGCCAGCAGCCCGGAGCTAGCGGGACCTGAAGAGACCCAGTACTTC.

This clone was counted a single time. The rearrangement links TRBV4-1 to TRBJ2-5; 10 bases map to TRBD1. This CDR3 contains 19 residues. CDR1 is MGHRA, CDR2 YSYEKL, per germline. V gave up 3 bases and J gave up 0 bases; unmatched junction bases: 13. The CDR3 is CASSHPLFLDRGDQETQYF. CDR3 bases: TGCGCCAGCAGCCACCCCCTATTCTTGGACAGGGGGGACCAAGAGACCCAGTACTTC.

The chain couples TRBV10-3 to TRBJ2-7; no clear D. Between the trimmed V and J ends, which lost 7 bases and 5 bases, there was a span of 9 bases. CDR1 is ENHRY, CDR2 SYGVKD, per germline. The CDR3 loop spans 11 amino acids. This chain's CDR3 is CAIMEQDEQYF. Here the CDR3 DNA reads TGTGCCATCATGGAGCAGGACGAGCAGTACTTC.

This clone was seen just once. This chain uses TRBV13 with TRBJ2-2; no definite D call. CDR1 and CDR2 (germline): PRHDT, FYEKMQ (reference sequence). CDR3 length: 16 amino acids. V dropped 8 bases and J dropped 1 base, with 17 bases sitting between them. The DNA of the CDR3 is TGTGCCAGCGGGCTCAAAGGTCGGCAGAACACCGGGGAGCTGTTTTTT. Amino acid sequence: CASGLKGRQNTGELFF.

The chain employs TRBV9 and TRBJ2-5; no clear D gene. Germline V CDR1 and CDR2: SGDLS, YYNGEE. Trimming cost V 0 bases and J 5 bases, with 14 bases left between them. The CDR3 is 15 residues long. The CDR3 loop reads CASSVDGNPLETQYF. The CDR3 DNA follows: TGTGCCAGCAGCGTAGATGGCAACCCGCTGGAGACCCAGTACTTC.

The chain joins TRBV28 to TRBJ1-4; D gene unclear. Germline V lookup: CDR1 MDHEN, CDR2 SYDVKM. The V and J ends lost 1 base and 0 bases respectively, with 9 bases between them. CDR3 length: 16 amino acids. CDR3 sequence: CASSLYAGATNEKLFF. The CDR3 bases are TGTGCCAGCAGTTTATATGCCGGGGCAACTAATGAAAAACTGTTTTTT.

V usage is TRBV5-6 and J usage is TRBJ2-1; 10 bases align to TRBD1. The germline V gene encodes CDR1 SGHDT and CDR2 YYEEEE. With 0 bases clipped from V and 8 bases from J, the junction kept 8 bases outside the gene matches. The CDR3 extends over 16 amino acids. CDR3 in amino acids: CASSLVPGQGSHEQFF. The DNA of the CDR3 is TGTGCCAGCAGCTTGGTTCCGGGACAGGGGAGTCATGAGCAGTTCTTC.

The rearrangement uses TRBV5-6 and TRBJ1-2; a possible D gene is TRBD1 (5 bases). The germline V and J ends were trimmed by 0 bases and 6 bases, with 15 bases remaining between them. The CDR3 runs to 15 residues. CDR1 is SGHDT and CDR2 is YYEEEE in the germline V gene. CDR3 bases: TGTGCCAGCAGCTTGGAGGTGAGGCAGGGTAATGGCTACACCTTC. Translated, it gives CASSLEVRQGNGYTF.

The chain couples TRBV4-3 to TRBJ2-6; D is ambiguous. Germline V gene sequence: CDR1 LGHNA, CDR2 YSLEER. This CDR3 has 16 residues. The V gene lost 0 bases and the J gene lost 1 base, with 7 bases spanning the gap. As DNA, the CDR3 is TGCGCCAGCAGCCAAGATTTAAGGTCTGGGGCCAACGTCCTGACTTTC. This translates into CASSQDLRSGANVLTF.

This clone is a singleton in its sample. The chain has TRBV9 and TRBJ2-1; 8 positions match TRBD2. The V and J ends lost 3 bases and 5 bases, in that order; junction bases with no gene match: 10. Germline loops: CDR1 SGDLS, CDR2 YYNGEE. The CDR3 totals 16 residues. The CDR3 DNA follows: TGTGCCAGCAGCGAGAGCGGGAGCCAGGGGCACAATGAGCAGTTCTTC. Translating it yields CASSESGSQGHNEQFF.

The chain is built from TRBV9 and TRBJ2-2, with TRBD2 identical over 8 bases. Germline loops: CDR1 SGDLS, CDR2 YYNGEE. CDR3 length equals 15 residues. V was pared by 3 bases and J by 7 bases, with 8 bases of the junction left unmatched. The CDR3 DNA reads as TGTGCCAGCAGCGGATTAGCGGGAAAGATCGGGGAGCTGTTTTTT. Translation gives CASSGLAGKIGELFF.

The rearrangement joins TRBV11-3 to TRBJ2-7, with a tentative D call TRBD2 (6 bases). The germline CDR1 and CDR2 sequences are SGHNT and YENEEA. The CDR3 contains 13 residues. Trimming took off 4 bases at V and 6 bases at J, with 13 bases between the two ends. The CDR3 DNA is TGTGCCAGCAGCTACGGACGGGGAGGCGAGCAGTACTTC. It specifies CASSYGRGGEQYF.

V is TRBV6-5 and J is TRBJ2-2; D perhaps matches TRBD2 (6 bases). In germline, CDR1 is MNHEY, CDR2 SVGAGI. This CDR3 has 13 residues. V lost 8 bases and J 7 bases, leaving 14 bases between the germline ends. CDR3 sequence (DNA): TGTGCCAGCGCCCCCTGGGGAGGCGGGGAGCTGTTTTTT. It specifies CASAPWGGGELFF.

The chain links TRBV4-1 to TRBJ1-2, with 7 nucleotides matching TRBD1. The V and J ends lost 0 bases and 3 bases, in that order; junction bases with no gene match: 10. The germline CDR1 and CDR2 sequences are MGHRA and YSYEKL. The CDR3 contains 17 residues. The CDR3 nucleotides are TGCGCCAGCAGCCAAGATTCGATAGAGGGGGCCGACTATGGCTACACCTTC. This codes for CASSQDSIEGADYGYTF.

The rearrangement joins TRBV9 to TRBJ2-7, with 9 nucleotides matching TRBD2. The germline V gene has CDR1 SGDLS and CDR2 YYNGEE. CDR3 length: 14 residues. The V gene end was trimmed by 3 bases and the J gene end by 0 bases; junction bases not matched to a gene: 1. CDR3 in amino acids: CASSGTSVSYEQYF. The CDR3, as DNA: TGTGCCAGCAGCGGGACTAGCGTCTCCTACGAGCAGTACTTC. The full variable domain, rest sourced from reference TRBV9 and TRBJ2-7, is DSGVTQTPKHLITATGQRVTLRCSPRSGDLSVYWYQQSLDQGLQFLIQYYNGEERAKGNILERFSAQQFPDLHSELNLSSLELGDSALYFCASSGTSVSYEQYFGPGTRLTVT.

This clone was found once. The chain couples TRBV7-9 to TRBJ1-4, with D unclear. There are 18 residues in the CDR3. Between the trimmed V and J ends, which lost 5 bases and 0 bases, there was a span of 19 bases. The germline gives CDR1 SEHNR, CDR2 FQNEAQ (reference sequence). DNA for the CDR3: TGTGCCAGCAGCCCCGTTCGGTTGACCGACCCAACTAATGAAAAACTGTTTTTT. It codes for CASSPVRLTDPTNEKLFF. The full variable domain, completed using reference TRBV7-9 and TRBJ1-4, is DTGVSQNPRHKITKRGQNVTFRCDPISEHNRLYWYRQTLGQGPEFLTYFQNEAQLEKSRLLSDRFSAERPKGSFSTLEIQRTEQGDSAMYLCASSPVRLTDPTNEKLFFGSGTQLSVL.

This clone was counted a few times. This chain uses TRBV4-1 with TRBJ2-7, with 8 bases fitting TRBD2. CDR1 and CDR2 from the germline V gene are MGHRA and YSYEKL. The CDR3 loop spans 13 amino acids. Trimming took 1 base from V and 5 from J; bases not matched to a gene: 1. CDR3 DNA: TGCGCCAGCAGCCAAGGACTAGCGAACGAGCAGTACTTC. This encodes CASSQGLANEQYF.

This rearrangement joins TRBV27 to TRBJ1-5, with 8 nucleotides matching TRBD1. V lost 5 bases and J lost 3; bases outside the gene matches: 3. The V gene's germline CDR1 is MNHEY and CDR2 SMNVEV (reference sequence). This CDR3 has 14 residues. The CDR3 loop reads CASSGTGSNQPQHF. CDR3 nucleotides: TGTGCCAGCAGTGGGACAGGCTCCAATCAGCCCCAGCATTTT.

The gene calls are TRBV4-1 and TRBJ1-1; maybe TRBD1 (5 bases). V lost 0 bases and J lost 2, with 19 bases in between. The CDR3 loop spans 18 amino acids. Germline CDR1 and CDR2: MGHRA and YSYEKL. Written as DNA, the CDR3 is TGCGCCAGCAGCCAAGACGGAGGGGCGGGAGCTCGAAACACTGAAGCTTTCTTT. Translating it yields CASSQDGGAGARNTEAFF.